Listed here is a single T cell receptor beta chain. Its target is not known. Clones were sequenced by immunoSEQ multiplex PCR, and TCRdb holds only the in-frame ones, with some missing. Found here are about 49,000 clones, roughly 50% of them singletons; the top ten hold about 30%. Germline V CDR1 and CDR2: KGHSH, LQKENI. The CDR3 consists of 13 residues. With 3 bases removed from V and 3 bases from J, the gap between germline ends came to 8 bases. These data originate in a study of cytotoxic CD8 clonotypes in ibrutinib-treated CLL. Study context: The cohort had over ten relapsed/refractory and some 16 treatment-naive patients, around 18 IGHV unmutated.

The study's findings and limits: Baseline values of clonality outstripped age-matched healthy donors and followed circulating CD8+ T-cell counts.

Sample: PBMCs, taken after 12 months of ibrutinib treatment. This TCR was sampled from a human donor with chronic lymphocytic leukemia. V gene TRBV18 combines with J gene TRBJ1-1, with D hard to call. As DNA, the CDR3 is TGTGCCAGCTCACCGACTCGGGACACTGAAGCTTTCTTT. Protein sequence: CASSPTRDTEAFF.